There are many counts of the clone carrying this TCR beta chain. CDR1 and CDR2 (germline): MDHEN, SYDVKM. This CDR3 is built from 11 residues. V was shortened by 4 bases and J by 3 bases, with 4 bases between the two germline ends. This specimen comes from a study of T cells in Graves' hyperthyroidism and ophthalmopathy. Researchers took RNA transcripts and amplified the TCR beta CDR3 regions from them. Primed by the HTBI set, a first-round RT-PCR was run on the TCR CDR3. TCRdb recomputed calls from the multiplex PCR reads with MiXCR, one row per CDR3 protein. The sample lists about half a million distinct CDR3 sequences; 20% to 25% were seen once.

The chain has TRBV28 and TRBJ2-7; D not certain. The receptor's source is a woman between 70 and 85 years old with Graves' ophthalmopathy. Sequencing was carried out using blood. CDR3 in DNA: TGTGCCAGCAGTTCAAACTACGAGCAGTACTTC. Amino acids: CASSSNYEQYF.